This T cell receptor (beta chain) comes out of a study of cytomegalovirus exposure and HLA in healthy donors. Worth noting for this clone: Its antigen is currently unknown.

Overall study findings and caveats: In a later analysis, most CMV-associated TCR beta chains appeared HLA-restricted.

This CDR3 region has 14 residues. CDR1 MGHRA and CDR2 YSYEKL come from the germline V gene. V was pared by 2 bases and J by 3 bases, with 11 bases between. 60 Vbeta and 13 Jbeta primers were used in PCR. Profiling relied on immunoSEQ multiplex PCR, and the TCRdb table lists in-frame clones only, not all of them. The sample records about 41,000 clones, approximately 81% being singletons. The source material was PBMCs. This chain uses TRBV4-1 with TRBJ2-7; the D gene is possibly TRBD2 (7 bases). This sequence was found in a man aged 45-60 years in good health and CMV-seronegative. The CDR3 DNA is TGCGCCAGCAGCCAAAGGGGGAGGGGCTACGAGCAGTACTTC. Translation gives CASSQRGRGYEQYF.